There are a few counts of the clone carrying this T cell receptor (beta chain). Its specificity is not known. The source of the sample is a study of post-analysis software for immune sequencing data. Whole-study context: Clinical courses comprised relapsing-remitting, secondary progressive and progressive-relapsing multiple sclerosis.

Findings of the study overall: Multiple sclerosis patients showed significantly lower normalized Chao1 diversity than controls did.

Researchers reported that TCR beta cDNA libraries carried unique molecular identifiers. A population of 1 to 10 million T cells gave rise to about half a million cDNA molecules. TCRdb processed the PCR reads anew with MiXCR; each CDR3 protein has one entry. The sample has a few hundred thousand distinct CDR3 sequences, 39% seen once. This receptor was obtained from a girl aged 2 to 9 with multiple sclerosis. The sequenced sample was blood.

The CDR3 sequence is CASSYSLEGRRRGQPQHF. DNA for the CDR3: TGTGCCAGCAGTTACTCGTTGGAGGGAAGAAGAAGGGGACAGCCCCAGCATTTT. The chain uses TRBV6-2 or TRBV6-3 and TRBJ1-5; the D gene is possibly TRBD1 (5 bases). Germline CDR1 reads MNHEY; CDR2 reads SVGEGT. The CDR3 is 18 amino acids. V was trimmed by 0 bases and J by 7 bases, leaving 22 bases between them.